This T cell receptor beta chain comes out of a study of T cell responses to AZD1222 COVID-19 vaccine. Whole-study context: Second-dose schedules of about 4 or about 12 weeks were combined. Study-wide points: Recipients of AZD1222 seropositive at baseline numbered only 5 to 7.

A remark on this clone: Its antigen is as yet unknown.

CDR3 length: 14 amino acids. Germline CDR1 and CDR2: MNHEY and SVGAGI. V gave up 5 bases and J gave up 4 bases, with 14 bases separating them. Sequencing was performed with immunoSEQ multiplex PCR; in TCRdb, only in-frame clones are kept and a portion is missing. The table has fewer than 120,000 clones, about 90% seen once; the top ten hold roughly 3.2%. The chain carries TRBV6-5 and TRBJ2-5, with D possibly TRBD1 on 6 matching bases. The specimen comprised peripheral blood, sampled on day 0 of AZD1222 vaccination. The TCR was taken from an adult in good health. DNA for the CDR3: TGTGCCAGCAGTCAAAGTATAGGGGGAGAGACCCAGTACTTC. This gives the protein CASSQSIGGETQYF.